The 17 T cell receptor beta chains listed next were all sequenced from one sample in a study of T cell responses to AZD1222 COVID-19 vaccine. Assay: immunoSEQ multiplex PCR; the TCRdb copy retains only in-frame clones and omits some. The sample comprises tens of thousands of clones, over 75% of which are singletons, and roughly 18% rests with the top ten. This specimen consisted of peripheral blood, obtained 28 days after the second AZD1222 dose. Source of these receptors: an adult who received the AZD1222 COVID-19 vaccine.

This rearrangement joins TRBV5-4 to TRBJ2-5; 9 nucleotides agree with TRBD1. CDR3 size: 15 residues. CDR1 SGHNT and CDR2 YYREEE come from the germline V gene (reference sequence). The J segment lost 2 bases and the V segment lost 1 base, leaving 3 bases of the junction unmatched. CDR3 sequence reads: CASSLPGTGQETQYF. In DNA form, the CDR3 reads TGTGCCAGCAGCTTGCCTGGGACAGGGCAAGAGACCCAGTACTTC.

This clone appeared once. The gene calls are TRBV6-5 and TRBJ1-1; TRBD1 is a possible D gene (6 bases). Germline loops: CDR1 MNHEY, CDR2 SVGAGI. The V and J ends lost 7 bases and 5 bases respectively, with 14 bases between them. This CDR3 has 13 residues. CDR3 in amino acids: CASMDQGWTEAFF. The CDR3 coding sequence is TGTGCCAGCATGGACCAGGGGTGGACTGAAGCTTTCTTT.

The chain employs TRBV5-4 and TRBJ2-3, with no clear D. The CDR3 totals 13 residues. V was clipped by 3 bases and J by 11 bases, with 16 bases between them. CDR1 is SGHNT and CDR2 is YYREEE in the germline V gene (reference sequence). In DNA, the CDR3 is TGTGCCAGCAGCTCGTCCGATGGCTATCGGCAGTATTTT. Encoded protein: CASSSSDGYRQYF.

The chain uses TRBV7-9 and TRBJ1-2; D gene ambiguous. Trimming cost V 5 bases and J 4 bases, with 11 bases left between them. In germline, CDR1 is SEHNR, CDR2 FQNEAQ (reference sequence). The CDR3 is 13 amino acids. The CDR3 sequence: CASSTTESYGYTF. For the CDR3, the DNA is TGTGCCAGCAGCACCACAGAAAGCTATGGCTACACCTTC.

The J gene is TRBJ2-1, the V gene TRBV24-1; the D gene is possibly TRBD1 (6 bases). Looked up from germline, CDR1 is KGHDR and CDR2 is SFDVKD. This CDR3 is 13 amino acids long. V lost 6 bases and J 6 bases, leaving 11 bases between the germline ends. The CDR3 sequence: CATSTGSGNEQFF. Here the CDR3 DNA reads TGTGCCACCAGTACAGGGTCGGGCAATGAGCAGTTCTTC.

The rearrangement links TRBV12-5 to TRBJ2-1, with D possibly matching TRBD1 (6 bases). The germline V and J ends were trimmed by 4 bases and 0 bases, with 13 bases remaining between them. The CDR3 is 16 amino acids. Germline V gene lookup returns CDR1 LGHNT and CDR2 FRNRAP. The DNA for the CDR3 is TGTGCTAGTGGTTCCCCACAGGGTAGCTCCTACAATGAGCAGTTCTTC. Translation gives CASGSPQGSSYNEQFF.

This chain connects TRBV7-8 to TRBJ2-1; TRBD2 matches at 10 bases. This CDR3 region has 16 residues. Germline CDR1 is SGHVS and CDR2 is FQNEAQ. V was clipped by 5 bases and J by 8 bases; unmatched bases: 12. CDR3 region: CASSDRAGGPQDEQFF. In DNA form, the CDR3 reads TGTGCCAGCAGCGATAGAGCGGGGGGGCCGCAGGATGAGCAGTTCTTC.

The rearrangement links TRBV24-1 to TRBJ2-3; D gene unclear. The V gene lost 4 bases and the J gene lost 0 bases, with 4 bases spanning the gap. In germline, CDR1 is KGHDR, CDR2 SFDVKD. This CDR3 comprises 13 residues. DNA of the CDR3: TGTGCCACCAGTGAAGGCAGCACAGATACGCAGTATTTT. It translates to CATSEGSTDTQYF.

The V gene is TRBV3-1 (or the pseudogene TRBV3-2), the J gene TRBJ1-2; D is unclear. V was shortened by 0 bases and J by 8 bases, with 7 bases between the two germline ends. Germline loops: CDR1 LGHDT, CDR2 YNNKEL (reference sequence). This CDR3 region has 12 residues. CDR3 loop: CASSQEYRGYTF. The CDR3 DNA reads as TGTGCCAGCAGCCAAGAATACAGAGGCTACACCTTC.

The V and J genes are TRBV29-1 and TRBJ2-2; no definite D call. V lost 5 bases, J lost 6 bases, and 10 bases lay in between. From germline, CDR1 is SQVTM and CDR2 ANQGSEA. There are 12 residues in the CDR3. The CDR3 sequence: CSVPEGSGELFF. DNA of the CDR3: TGCAGCGTTCCGGAAGGATCCGGGGAGCTGTTTTTT.

This clone was seen more than once but under ten times. The chain couples TRBV24-1 to TRBJ1-4, with no clear D. CDR3 length: 15 residues. Germline V gene lookup returns CDR1 KGHDR and CDR2 SFDVKD. V shed 4 bases and J shed 10 bases, with 18 bases lying between them. The CDR3 loop reads CATSDPAHRVAKLFF. Here the CDR3 DNA reads TGTGCCACCAGTGACCCGGCCCACCGAGTGGCAAAACTGTTTTTT.

This chain uses TRBV9 with TRBJ2-3, with TRBD2 identical over 7 bases. After removal of 4 bases from V and 0 bases from J, the junction contained 2 bases not matched to a gene. Germline loops: CDR1 SGDLS, CDR2 YYNGEE. This CDR3 has 14 residues. This CDR3 reads CASSSGVSTDTQYF. DNA of the CDR3: TGTGCCAGCAGCAGCGGGGTTAGCACAGATACGCAGTATTTT.

The chain joins TRBV28 to TRBJ1-6; 8 positions match TRBD1. Germline V gene sequence: CDR1 MDHEN, CDR2 SYDVKM. CDR3 length equals 17 residues. Trimming at V came to 5 bases and at J to 3 bases, leaving 9 bases not matched to a gene. This CDR3 reads CASSTVTGQVYNSPLHF. The CDR3 nucleotides are TGTGCCAGCAGTACAGTCACGGGACAGGTCTATAATTCACCCCTCCACTTT. Full variable domain (missing parts from reference TRBV28 and TRBJ1-6): DVKVTQSSRYLVKRTGEKVFLECVQDMDHENMFWYRQDPGLGLRLIYFSYDVKMKEKGDIPEGYSVSREKKERFSLILESASTNQTSMYLCASSTVTGQVYNSPLHFGNGTRLTVT.

This sequence joins TRBV6-2 or TRBV6-3 and TRBJ2-1; the match to TRBD1 covers 8 bases. Germline lookup yields CDR1 MNHEY and CDR2 SVGEGT. The J segment lost 9 bases and the V segment lost 6 bases, leaving 13 bases of the junction unmatched. The CDR3 contains 15 residues. DNA for the CDR3: TGTGCCAGCAGCTCCGGACAGGGACACTTCGTTGAGCAGTTCTTC. Its protein product is CASSSGQGHFVEQFF.

The chain combines TRBV7-2 with TRBJ2-3; D ambiguous. Germline CDR1 SGHTA, CDR2 FQGNSA. The CDR3 covers 17 residues. Trimming took 2 bases from V and 4 from J, leaving 19 bases between them. CDR3 amino acids: CASSLRAGGTMADTQYF. CDR3 sequence (DNA): TGTGCCAGCAGCTTACGCGCCGGTGGAACTATGGCAGATACGCAGTATTTT. Using reference TRBV7-2 and TRBJ2-3 for the parts outside the CDR3, the full variable domain is GAGVSQSPSNKVTEKGKDVELRCDPISGHTALYWYRQSLGQGLEFLIYFQGNSAPDKSGLPSDRFSAERTGGSVSTLTIQRTQQEDSAVYLCASSLRAGGTMADTQYFGPGTRLTVL.

The chain links TRBV2 to TRBJ2-7, with a weak D call TRBD1 (5 bases). The CDR3 contains 14 residues. The ends were cut back, 7 bases at V and 0 bases at J, with 13 bases in the middle. CDR1 is SNHLY, CDR2 FYNNEI, per germline. The CDR3 nucleotides are TGTGCCAGCAAAGGGGATCAAACCTCCTACGAGCAGTACTTC. Protein sequence: CASKGDQTSYEQYF.

V is TRBV10-1 and J is TRBJ2-7; the D gene is possibly TRBD2 (6 bases). The CDR3 has 14 residues. Germline values: CDR1 WNHNN, CDR2 SYGVQD (reference sequence). With 2 bases removed from V and 7 bases from J, the gap between germline ends came to 15 bases. The DNA of the CDR3 is TGCGCCAGCAGTGAGGGCGGTTACGGGAGTGAGCAGTACTTC. Translating gives CASSEGGYGSEQYF.